Each of the 32 T cell receptor beta chains below was sequenced from the same sample in a study of neurological immune-mediated disorders. Documented time point: longitudinal time-point 2. TCRdb re-analysed the 5' RACE reads in MiXCR, keeping a single row per CDR3 protein. The table has some 60,000 distinct CDR3 sequences, around 9.7% seen once; the top ten hold roughly an eighth. The sample was PBMCs. These TCRs come from a man younger than 45 in good health.

This clonotype was observed at least ten times. The chain combines TRBV7-2 with TRBJ2-2; 8 positions agree with TRBD1. The CDR3 covers 16 residues. The germline CDR1 and CDR2 sequences are SGHTA and FQGNSA. V lost 1 base, J lost 4 bases, and 5 bases stayed unmatched. CDR3 region: CASSLGQGARTGELFF. The CDR3 nucleotides read TGTGCCAGCAGCTTAGGTCAGGGGGCTCGCACCGGGGAGCTGTTTTTT.

This clonotype was picked up many times. The chain links TRBV5-1 to TRBJ2-7; 11 bases are shared with TRBD2. Germline-derived CDR1 and CDR2 are SGHRS and YFSETQ. Trimming removed 4 bases from V and 4 bases from J; junction bases left unmatched: 7. This CDR3 is 15 amino acids long. DNA for the CDR3: TGCGCCAGCAGCGAGGATGGGACTAGCGGATACGAGCAGTACTTC. The encoded protein is CASSEDGTSGYEQYF.

This clonotype was found many times. The chain is built from TRBV5-1 and TRBJ2-3; tentative D call: TRBD2 (5 bases). Germline V CDR1 and CDR2: SGHRS, YFSETQ. V was clipped by 4 bases and J by 2 bases, with 14 bases between them. The CDR3 is made up of 15 amino acids. The CDR3 loop reads CASSASRGDTDTQYF. CDR3 nucleotides: TGCGCCAGCAGCGCGTCCCGGGGAGACACAGATACGCAGTATTTT.

A remark on this clonotype: This could be a read error, since a much larger clone is one nucleotide away. The CDR3 loop reads CASSFPVQPYGYTF. DNA of the CDR3: TGTGCCAGCAGCTTCCCGGTACAGCCCTATGGCTACACCTTC. This sequence joins TRBV5-6 and TRBJ1-2; the D is unclear. Germline CDR1 is SGHDT and CDR2 is YYEEEE. The length of the CDR3 is 14 residues. V was pared by 2 bases and J by 4 bases, with 12 bases between.

This clonotype came up a few times. This rearrangement joins TRBV5-5 to TRBJ2-2; D gene uncertain. The CDR3 loop spans 14 amino acids. With 1 base removed from V and 4 bases from J, the gap between germline ends came to 8 bases. Germline CDR1 is SGHKS and CDR2 is YYEKEE (reference sequence). The CDR3 is CASSLIASTGELFF. The DNA for the CDR3 is TGTGCCAGCAGCTTGATTGCCTCCACCGGGGAGCTGTTTTTT.

The sample holds many counts of this clonotype. This chain joins TRBV20-1 and TRBJ2-5, with 7 positions matching TRBD1. There are 13 residues in the CDR3. V shed 4 bases, J shed 4 bases, and the junction held 6 bases outside the gene matches. Looked up from germline, CDR1 is DFQATT and CDR2 is SNEGSKA (reference sequence). This CDR3 is CSAITGVIETQYF. The DNA of the CDR3 is TGCAGTGCTATCACAGGGGTGATAGAGACCCAGTACTTC.

At least ten counts were recorded for this clonotype. The chain combines TRBV20-1 with TRBJ2-7; 10 nucleotides match TRBD2. Germline CDR1 DFQATT, CDR2 SNEGSKA (reference sequence). The CDR3 consists of 15 residues. V was clipped by 5 bases and J by 3 bases; unmatched bases: 10. Here the CDR3 reads CSAGGLLAGDYEQYF. The CDR3 region has the DNA TGCAGTGCTGGGGGACTGCTAGCGGGAGACTACGAGCAGTACTTC.

This clonotype was recorded at least ten times. The chain joins TRBV28 to TRBJ2-7, with a possible D match to TRBD1 (5 bases). Germline V gene data show CDR1 as MDHEN and CDR2 as SYDVKM. The CDR3 has 14 residues. V lost 6 bases to trimming and J lost 6 bases, with 18 bases between them. CDR3 protein: CASRPGHLRSEQYF. In DNA form, the CDR3 reads TGTGCCAGCAGACCCGGACATCTCAGGAGCGAGCAGTACTTC. The variable domain in full, completed from reference TRBV28 and TRBJ2-7, reads DVKVTQSSRYLVKRTGEKVFLECVQDMDHENMFWYRQDPGLGLRLIYFSYDVKMKEKGDIPEGYSVSREKKERFSLILESASTNQTSMYLCASRPGHLRSEQYFGPGTRLTVT.

At least ten counts were recorded for this clonotype. This chain connects TRBV6-5 to TRBJ1-5; D is uncertain. V was shortened by 3 bases and J by 3 bases, with 12 bases between the two germline ends. Germline CDR1 is MNHEY and CDR2 is SVGAGI. The CDR3 runs 15 residues. The CDR3 protein is CASSYSSGPNQPQHF. The CDR3 DNA reads as TGTGCCAGCAGTTATAGTTCTGGGCCCAATCAGCCCCAGCATTTT.

There are many counts of this clonotype. The chain is built from TRBV7-9 and TRBJ2-7; 10 nucleotides align to TRBD2. The J segment lost 5 bases and the V segment lost 4 bases, leaving 11 bases of the junction unmatched. This CDR3 is built from 16 residues. The germline gives CDR1 SEHNR, CDR2 FQNEAQ (reference sequence). The CDR3 loop is CASSSTSSGSPNEQYF. CDR3 nucleotides: TGTGCCAGCAGCTCCACCTCTAGCGGGAGCCCCAACGAGCAGTACTTC.

This clonotype was detected many times. The chain combines TRBV4-1 with TRBJ2-7; a possible D gene is TRBD1 (6 bases). V was cut by 3 bases and J by 6 bases, with 21 bases left in between. Germline CDR1 reads MGHRA; CDR2 reads YSYEKL. This CDR3 spans 16 amino acids. Written as DNA, the CDR3 is TGCGCCAGCAGCCAGACATACAGCAGGGGCCCTATCGAGCAGTACTTC. This codes for CASSQTYSRGPIEQYF.

This clonotype was counted many times. The genes are TRBV10-3 and TRBJ1-2; tentative D call: TRBD1 (5 bases). This CDR3 comprises 11 residues. V lost 2 bases to trimming and J lost 11 bases, with 9 bases between them. Germline CDR1 ENHRY, CDR2 SYGVKD. CDR3: CAISEDSQYTF. The DNA of the CDR3 is TGTGCCATCAGTGAGGACAGCCAGTACACCTTC.

This clonotype was found many times. The chain is built from TRBV5-5 and TRBJ2-1; 12 positions match TRBD2. The V and J ends lost 7 bases and 6 bases, in that order; junction bases with no gene match: 8. Germline CDR1 reads SGHKS; CDR2 reads YYEKEE (reference sequence). This CDR3 has 15 amino acids. The CDR3 is CASLQTSGSFNEQFF. The CDR3 DNA is TGTGCCAGCTTACAGACTAGCGGGAGTTTCAATGAGCAGTTCTTC.

This clonotype was recorded at least ten times. The gene calls are TRBV20-1 and TRBJ1-5; D is ambiguous. V lost 7 bases to trimming and J lost 5 bases, with 18 bases between them. The germline V gene has CDR1 DFQATT and CDR2 SNEGSKA (reference sequence). This CDR3 has 14 amino acids. CDR3 amino acids: CSVSRPNGDQPQHF. In nucleotides, the CDR3 is TGCAGTGTCAGCCGACCTAATGGGGATCAGCCCCAGCATTTT.

This clonotype was detected many times. The chain is built from TRBV10-3 and TRBJ1-1, with 8 nucleotides matching TRBD1. V gave up 6 bases and J gave up 4 bases; unmatched junction bases: 4. Germline V CDR1 and CDR2: ENHRY, SYGVKD. This CDR3 region has 13 residues. Written as DNA, the CDR3 is TGTGCCATCAGCGGACAGGGTGGCACTGAAGCTTTCTTT. Its translation is CAISGQGGTEAFF.

This clonotype was detected many times. The chain combines TRBV3-1 with TRBJ2-1; D remains unclear. Trimming took 2 bases from V and 9 from J, leaving 5 bases between them. The germline CDR1 and CDR2 sequences are LGHDT and YNNKEL (reference sequence). The CDR3 is 11 amino acids. CDR3 loop: CASSQLSEQFF. The CDR3 coding sequence is TGTGCCAGCAGCCAACTTTCTGAGCAGTTCTTC.

This clonotype showed up many times. The CDR3 loop is CSAPGLGYEQYF. CDR3 nucleotides: TGCAGTGCTCCGGGATTGGGCTACGAGCAGTACTTC. The chain is built from TRBV20-1 and TRBJ2-7; perhaps TRBD2 as D (5 bases). Germline V CDR1 and CDR2: DFQATT, SNEGSKA (reference sequence). V gave up 5 bases and J gave up 3 bases, with 11 bases separating them. This CDR3 has 12 residues.

This clonotype was found many times. This chain uses TRBV13 with TRBJ1-1; D is ambiguous. With 5 bases removed from V and 1 base from J, the gap between germline ends came to 14 bases. The length of the CDR3 is 15 residues. The germline V gene encodes CDR1 PRHDT and CDR2 FYEKMQ (reference sequence). This CDR3 reads CASSQDRGWNTEAFF. For the CDR3, the DNA is TGTGCCAGCAGCCAAGACCGGGGTTGGAACACTGAAGCTTTCTTT. Together with reference TRBV13 and TRBJ1-1, the CDR3 gives the full variable domain: AAGVIQSPRHLIKEKRETATLKCYPIPRHDTVYWYQQGPGQDPQFLISFYEKMQSDKGSIPDRFSAQQFSDYHSELNMSSLELGDSALYFCASSQDRGWNTEAFFGQGTRLTVV.

The gene calls are TRBV7-9 and TRBJ2-5, with a possible D match to TRBD1 (5 bases). Trimming left V 5 bases short and J 2 bases short, with 9 bases between. The germline V gene has CDR1 SEHNR and CDR2 FQNEAQ (reference sequence). The CDR3 is 13 residues long. CDR3 bases: TGTGCCAGCAGCCCCCGACAGCAAGAGACCCAGTACTTC. Protein: CASSPRQQETQYF.

This chain links TRBV19 with TRBJ1-4, with D uncertain. Germline CDR1 reads LNHDA; CDR2 reads SQIVND (reference sequence). This CDR3 contains 16 residues. The V end was cut by 1 base, the J end by 7 bases, with 16 bases between. CDR3 amino acids: CASSIGVQTAGEKLFF. As DNA, the CDR3 is TGTGCCAGTAGTATAGGGGTCCAGACCGCCGGTGAAAAACTGTTTTTT.

The chain links TRBV20-1 to TRBJ2-1, with D perhaps matching TRBD2 (6 bases). Germline V gives CDR1 DFQATT, CDR2 SNEGSKA (reference sequence). This CDR3 has 13 residues. Trimming took 5 bases from V and 5 from J, leaving 13 bases between them. Here the CDR3 DNA reads TGCAGTGCTGTGGGCAGCGGGCACAATGAGCAGTTCTTC. Translated, it gives CSAVGSGHNEQFF.

Points on this clonotype: This may come from a read error, since a much larger clone is one base off. The chain joins TRBV3-1 to TRBJ1-1, with TRBD1 as a possible D gene (5 bases). The germline gives CDR1 LGHDT, CDR2 YNNKEL (reference sequence). Trimming took 0 bases from V and 4 from J, leaving 12 bases between them. The CDR3 runs 15 residues. The DNA of the CDR3 is TGTGCCAGCAGCCAAGATTGGGGCATGGCCACTGAAGCTTTCTTT. Its translation is CASSQDWGMATEAFF.

This clonotype showed up many times. The chain employs TRBV5-1 and TRBJ2-3; D gene unclear. Deletions cut 1 base from V and 1 base from J, with 7 bases between. The length of the CDR3 is 14 residues. Germline lookup yields CDR1 SGHRS and CDR2 YFSETQ. Here the CDR3 reads CASSLKGGTDTQYF. The CDR3 nucleotides are TGCGCCAGCAGCTTGAAGGGTGGCACAGATACGCAGTATTTT.

This clonotype was counted ten times or more. The chain employs TRBV2 and TRBJ1-1, with D maybe TRBD1 (5 bases). Germline CDR1 and CDR2: SNHLY and FYNNEI. V shed 4 bases and J shed 1 base, with 10 bases lying between them. This CDR3 contains 14 residues. The chain's CDR3 is CASSAGWGNTEAFF. For the CDR3, the DNA is TGTGCCAGCAGTGCAGGGTGGGGGAACACTGAAGCTTTCTTT.

This clonotype was detected ten times or more. The rearrangement uses TRBV7-2 and TRBJ2-7; 7 bases line up with TRBD2. The J segment lost 5 bases and the V segment lost 5 bases, leaving 9 bases of the junction unmatched. Germline CDR1 is SGHTA and CDR2 is FQGNSA. CDR3 length: 14 residues. CDR3 in amino acids: CASSQRLASNEQYF. The CDR3 coding sequence is TGTGCCAGCAGCCAACGACTAGCCTCGAACGAGCAGTACTTC. The full variable domain, completed using reference TRBV7-2 and TRBJ2-7, is GAGVSQSPSNKVTEKGKDVELRCDPISGHTALYWYRQSLGQGLEFLIYFQGNSAPDKSGLPSDRFSAERTGGSVSTLTIQRTQQEDSAVYLCASSQRLASNEQYFGPGTRLTVT.

This clonotype was picked up a small number of times. The chain has TRBV20-1 and TRBJ2-1, with 11 nucleotides matching TRBD1. After removal of 1 base from V and 9 bases from J, the junction contained 11 bases not matched to a gene. Germline V gene lookup returns CDR1 DFQATT and CDR2 SNEGSKA (reference sequence). The CDR3 totals 16 residues. The CDR3 DNA sequence: TGCAGTGCTAGAGCCCCCCGGGACAGGGGGACGAGTGAGCAGTTCTTC. It is translated as CSARAPRDRGTSEQFF.

This clonotype was seen many times. The CDR3 reads CASSFRQRSYNEQFF. For the CDR3, the DNA is TGCGCCAGCAGCTTTCGCCAGCGGAGCTACAATGAGCAGTTCTTC. The genes are TRBV5-1 and TRBJ2-1, with D perhaps matching TRBD2 (5 bases). Germline loops: CDR1 SGHRS, CDR2 YFSETQ. V was trimmed by 2 bases and J by 3 bases, leaving 12 bases between them. The CDR3 contains 15 residues.

This clonotype was detected many times. This chain connects TRBV12-3 or TRBV12-4 to TRBJ1-1, with 7 bases lining up with TRBD1. This CDR3 is built from 15 residues. J lost 6 bases, V lost 0 bases, and 7 bases had no gene match. DNA of the CDR3: TGTGCCAGCAGTTTAGCGCGGGGGACAGCTTCTGAAGCTTTCTTT. Protein product: CASSLARGTASEAFF.

Comments on this clonotype: Germline and junction disagree at one end, which may indicate a read error. The V gene is TRBV5-1, the J gene TRBJ1-1; tentatively, D is TRBD1 (5 bases). Germline assignment: CDR1 SGHRS and CDR2 YFSETQ. This CDR3 region has 13 residues. The CDR3 loop is CASSFGANTEDFF. Written as DNA, the CDR3 is TGCGCCAGCAGCTTCGGGGCGAACACTGAAGATTTCTTT.

For this clonotype: A much larger clone differs from this one at a single base, so this may be a read error. The chain employs TRBV5-1 and TRBJ2-7; 8 bases fit TRBD2. CDR1 SGHRS and CDR2 YFSETQ come from the germline V gene. The J segment lost 10 bases and the V segment lost 3 bases, leaving 12 bases of the junction unmatched. The CDR3 covers 14 residues. CDR3 region: CASSYQAGDGDQYF. CDR3 coding DNA: TGCGCCAGCAGCTACCAAGCGGGAGATGGCGACCAGTACTTC.

This clonotype was seen at least ten times. V gene TRBV5-6 combines with J gene TRBJ2-1; the D gene could be TRBD1 or TRBD2 (5 bases each). The CDR3 totals 16 residues. Trimming cost V 6 bases and J 3 bases, with 19 bases left between them. Germline CDR1 and CDR2: SGHDT and YYEEEE. The chain's CDR3 is CASTPKGEWVYNEQFF. As DNA, the CDR3 is TGTGCCAGCACCCCGAAAGGGGAGTGGGTCTACAATGAGCAGTTCTTC.

Worth noting for this clonotype: Relative to the germline gene, one junction end is altered; a read error may explain this. The genes are TRBV7-2 and TRBJ2-3; D gene uncertain. CDR3 length: 16 amino acids. Germline V gene data show CDR1 as SGHTA and CDR2 as FQGNSA. The chain's CDR3 is CATSLTRYPRSDTQYF. CDR3 in DNA: TGTGCCACCAGCTTAACTCGCTACCCTCGGTCAGATACGCAGTATTTT.